This T cell receptor (beta chain) appears in the sequencing data of a study of blood T cells in healthy people across ages. Through a sample-barcoded 5' primer and a J-beta primer mix, a second PCR was run for about 6 to 11 cycles. TCRdb processed the 5' RACE reads anew with MiXCR; each CDR3 protein has one entry. Of 450,000 to 650,000 distinct CDR3 sequences listed, around 24% are singletons. In this sample, this clonotype turned up a few times. V lost 9 bases and J 9 bases, leaving 30 bases between the germline ends. The CDR3 totals 17 residues. Germline V gives CDR1 LGHNT, CDR2 FRNRAP. These data are also associated with another study on T cells of mothers and their children.

The sample comprised blood. The chain joins TRBV12-5 to TRBJ2-1, with a possible D match to TRBD1 (6 bases). This receptor was taken from a boy aged 5-17 years in good health. The DNA for the CDR3 is TGTGCTAGCGAGGCAGGGGCCGCGCGAGGGCCAAGGGGTGAGCAGTTCTTC. It yields the protein CASEAGAARGPRGEQFF. Variable domain in full (rest from reference TRBV12-5 and TRBJ2-1): DARVTQTPRHKVTEMGQEVTMRCQPILGHNTVFWYRQTMMQGLELLAYFRNRAPLDDSGMPKDRFSAEMPDATLATLKIQPSEPRDSAVYFCASEAGAARGPRGEQFFGPGTRLTVL.